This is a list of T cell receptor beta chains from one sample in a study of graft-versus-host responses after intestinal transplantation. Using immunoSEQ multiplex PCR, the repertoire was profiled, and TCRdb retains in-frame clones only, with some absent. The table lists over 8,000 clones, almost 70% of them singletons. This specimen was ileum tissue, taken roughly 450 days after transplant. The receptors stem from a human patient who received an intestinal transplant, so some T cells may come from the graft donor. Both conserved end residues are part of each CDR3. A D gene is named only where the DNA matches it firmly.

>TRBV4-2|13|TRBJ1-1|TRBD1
CASSYPGQVEAFF
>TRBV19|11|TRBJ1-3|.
CASIFRNTIYF
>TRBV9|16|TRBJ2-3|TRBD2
CASSVEGGGVTDTQYF
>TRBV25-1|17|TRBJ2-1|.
CASSESPGIFRTDEQFF
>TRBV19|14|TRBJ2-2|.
CASSTPLNTGELFF
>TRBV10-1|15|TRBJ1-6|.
CASSESTRWSSPLHF
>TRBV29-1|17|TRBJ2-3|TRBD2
CSVSGTSGGASTDTQYF
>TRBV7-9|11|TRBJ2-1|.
CASSWDDEQFF
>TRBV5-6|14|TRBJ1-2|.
CASSLAGGNYGYTF
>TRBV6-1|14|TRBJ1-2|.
CASREQGGAYGYTF
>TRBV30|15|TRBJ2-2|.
CAWTSNRVFTGELFF
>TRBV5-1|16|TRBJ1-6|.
CASSPDGGSYNSPLHF
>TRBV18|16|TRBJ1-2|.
CASSERRGRGAYGYTF
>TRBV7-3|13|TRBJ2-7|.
CASRPYYRGEQYF
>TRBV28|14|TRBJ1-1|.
CASSLSGANTEAFF
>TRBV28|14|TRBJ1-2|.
CASSPGESGDGYTF
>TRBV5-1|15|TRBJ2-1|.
CASSLELVRGNEQFF
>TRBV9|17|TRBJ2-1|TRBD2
CASSVSGLAGSYNEQFF
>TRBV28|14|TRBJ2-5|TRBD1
CASNSRTGLETQYF
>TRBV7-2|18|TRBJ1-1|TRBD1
CASSNPGQGEPMNTEAFF
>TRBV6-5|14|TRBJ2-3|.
CASSYSRGADTQYF
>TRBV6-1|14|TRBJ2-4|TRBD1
CASSEAGTGPFQYF
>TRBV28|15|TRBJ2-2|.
CASSFMVTGNGELFF
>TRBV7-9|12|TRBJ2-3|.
CASSQNADTQYF
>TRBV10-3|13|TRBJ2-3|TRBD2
CATRGGALDTQYF
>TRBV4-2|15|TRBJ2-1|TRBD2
CASSTSGISYNEQFF
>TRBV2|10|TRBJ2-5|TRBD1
CASRLGQVYF
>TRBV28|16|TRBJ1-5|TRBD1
CASSFRDRGSNQPQHF
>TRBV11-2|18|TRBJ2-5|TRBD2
CASSLGLAGAGDQETQYF
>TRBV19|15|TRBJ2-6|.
CASRHRGSGANVLTF
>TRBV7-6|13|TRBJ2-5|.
CASKANPQETQYF
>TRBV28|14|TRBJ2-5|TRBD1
CASKLQGGQETQYF
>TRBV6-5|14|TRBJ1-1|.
CASSSFPGWTEAFF
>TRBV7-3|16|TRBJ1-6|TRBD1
CASSSGQGAYNSPLHF
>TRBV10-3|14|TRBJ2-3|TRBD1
CASSWGQGTDTQYF
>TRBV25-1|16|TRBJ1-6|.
CASSEGGAGYNSPLHF
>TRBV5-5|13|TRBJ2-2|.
CASLWGDTGELFF
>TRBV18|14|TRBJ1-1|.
CASSPQEKNTEAFF
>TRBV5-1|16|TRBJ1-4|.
CASSLGPGQTNEKLFF
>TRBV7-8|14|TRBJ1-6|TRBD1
CASHRGNSNSPLHF
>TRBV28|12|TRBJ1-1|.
CASSEGLTEAFF
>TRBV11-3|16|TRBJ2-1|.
CASSRSASVGYNEQFF
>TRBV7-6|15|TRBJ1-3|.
CASSLDPSSGNTIYF
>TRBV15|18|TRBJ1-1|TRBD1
CATSSQGVWEGMNTEAFF
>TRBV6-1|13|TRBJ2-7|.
CASSGGAYYEQYF
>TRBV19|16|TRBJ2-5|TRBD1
CASSKLPGTAGETQYF
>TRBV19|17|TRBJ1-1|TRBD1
CASSTGTGDSVNTEAFF
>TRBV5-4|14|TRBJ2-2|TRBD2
CASSLAGNTGELFF
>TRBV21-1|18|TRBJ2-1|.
CASSNRQGGPSSYNEQFF
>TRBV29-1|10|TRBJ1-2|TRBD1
CSDPGQRIFF
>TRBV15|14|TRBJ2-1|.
CATQPPGDHNEQFF
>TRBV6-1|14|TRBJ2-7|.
CASSEPTGLWEQYF
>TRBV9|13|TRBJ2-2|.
CASSVENTGELFF
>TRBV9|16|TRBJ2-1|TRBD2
CASSVGGGGANSEQFF
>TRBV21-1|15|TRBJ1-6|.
CASSKVRGHNSPLHF
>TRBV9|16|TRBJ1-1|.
CASSVDDWEGNTEAFF
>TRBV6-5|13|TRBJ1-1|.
CATCLLGGTEAFF